This TCR beta chain was sequenced for a study of blood T cell repertoires in COVID-19. Study in general: T cells, B-cell-depleted T cells, or PBMCs provided the cDNA or gDNA that served as material.

CDR1 and CDR2 (germline): MNHNY, SVGAGI (reference sequence). This CDR3 comprises 16 residues. V was cut by 2 bases and J by 1 base, with 12 bases left in between. Original processing methods: Nucleated cell counts were estimated from reference gene primer amplification. This table comes from immunoSEQ multiplex PCR, and its TCRdb copy is limited to in-frame clones, with some not included. V, J and clone size reflect that table, while D and trimming were determined from the DNA. In the table there are approximately 350,000 clones, about 86% of which are singletons. Material: peripheral blood. The receptor comes from a man aged 25 to 40 with active or convalescent COVID-19. This chain connects TRBV6-6 to TRBJ1-5; D gene unclear. The CDR3 reads CASSYGRAPSNQPQHF. The CDR3 region has the DNA TGTGCCAGCAGTTACGGGAGGGCGCCGAGCAATCAGCCCCAGCATTTT.